Listed below are T cell receptor beta chains from one sample, sequenced in a study of CD8+ T cells in alopecia areata. Sequencing was performed with immunoSEQ multiplex PCR; in TCRdb, only in-frame clones are kept and a portion is missing. The sample contains 150,000 to 200,000 clones, 55% of which appear only once. Material for sequencing was CD4+ T cells sorted from blood. The receptors derive from a human donor in good health. Each CDR3 is given with its conserved first and last residue. The D gene is left open where the match is weak. Clone size is stated in some rows and not others, as once, few, many or a class when expanded.

D	size	V	J	CDR3	DNA
TRBD2	.	TRBV5-4	TRBJ2-5	CASSLASGQETQYF	TGTGCCAGCAGCTTGGCTAGCGGTCAAGAGACCCAGTACTTC
.	few	TRBV2	TRBJ2-2	CASSEVPAMAPTGAGELFF	TGTGCCAGCAGTGAAGTGCCCGCTATGGCTCCTACGGGGGCCGGGGAGCTGTTTTTT
.	.	TRBV14	TRBJ2-1	CASSQDPLGGLYNEQFF	TGTGCCAGCAGCCAAGACCCCTTGGGCGGCCTGTACAATGAGCAGTTCTTC
.	.	TRBV29-1	TRBJ2-1	CSVASSSYNEQFF	TGCAGCGTCGCATCCTCCTCCTACAATGAGCAGTTCTTC
.	.	TRBV5-1	TRBJ1-2	CASSLAGRAGGYTF	TGCGCCAGCAGCTTGGCCGGAAGGGCCGGTGGCTACACCTTC
.	.	TRBV11-2	TRBJ1-2	CASSLGTHGYTF	TGTGCCAGCAGCTTAGGGACCCATGGCTACACCTTC
TRBD2	.	TRBV10-3	TRBJ2-1	CAIKGLDVGNEQFF	TGTGCCATCAAAGGACTAGATGTGGGGAATGAGCAGTTCTTC
.	.	TRBV10-2	TRBJ1-5	CASSVSNQPQHF	TGCGCCAGCAGTGTTTCCAATCAGCCCCAGCATTTT
.	.	TRBV28	TRBJ2-4	CASSQGRGQYF	TGTGCCAGCAGCCAGGGCAGGGGACAGTACTTC
.	.	TRBV6-6	TRBJ1-1	CASRSLTDTEAFF	TGTGCCAGCCGATCCCTCACGGACACTGAAGCTTTCTTT
.	.	TRBV28	TRBJ2-5	CASSRPGGETQYF	TGTGCCAGCAGTCGTCCCGGAGGGGAGACCCAGTACTTC
TRBD2	.	TRBV25-1	TRBJ2-5	CASTGGETQYF	TGTGCCAGCACGGGAGGGGAGACCCAGTACTTC
.	.	TRBV2	TRBJ2-1	CASSIHNEQFF	TGTGCCAGCAGTATACACAATGAGCAGTTCTTC
TRBD1	.	TRBV10-3	TRBJ2-7	CAIRDPRDRGYEQYF	TGTGCCATCAGAGACCCCCGGGACAGGGGCTACGAGCAGTACTTC
TRBD1	.	TRBV9	TRBJ1-1	CASSGGGAGNTEAFF	TGTGCCAGCAGCGGAGGGGGCGCGGGGAACACTGAAGCTTTCTTT
TRBD2	few	TRBV2	TRBJ2-1	CASNRGAGGFSYNEQFF	TGTGCCAGCAATAGGGGCGCGGGAGGTTTCTCCTACAATGAGCAGTTCTTC
TRBD1	few	TRBV28	TRBJ1-4	CASRGQAVEKLFF	TGTGCCAGCAGGGGACAGGCGGTGGAAAAACTGTTTTTT
.	few	TRBV30	TRBJ2-6	CAWTLGGAGANVLTF	TGTGCCTGGACCCTGGGGGGCGCTGGGGCCAACGTCCTGACTTTC
TRBD2	once	TRBV6-5	TRBJ2-2	CASSYSLAERLELFF	TGTGCCAGCAGTTACTCACTAGCGGAAAGGTTGGAGCTGTTTTTT
.	.	TRBV28	TRBJ1-1	CASTGHTEAFF	TGTGCCAGCACCGGTCACACTGAAGCTTTCTTT
.	.	TRBV28	TRBJ2-3	CASSSQGFADTQYF	TGTGCCAGCAGTTCACAGGGTTTCGCAGATACGCAGTATTTT
.	.	TRBV7-9	TRBJ2-1	CASKDLGEGGNEQFF	TGTGCCAGCAAAGACCTCGGGGAAGGAGGCAATGAGCAGTTCTTC
.	.	TRBV5-6	TRBJ1-1	CASSLFGVTEAFF	TGTGCCAGCAGCCTGTTCGGGGTCACTGAAGCTTTCTTT
TRBD2	few	TRBV19	TRBJ2-1	CASRTSGRAYNEQFF	TGTGCCAGTAGAACTAGCGGGAGGGCCTACAATGAGCAGTTCTTC
.	.	TRBV27	TRBJ2-6	CASSLQGPGANVLTF	TGTGCCAGCAGTTTACAGGGTCCTGGGGCCAACGTCCTGACTTTC
.	.	TRBV6-6	TRBJ1-1	CASSYSQGGQAFF	TGTGCCAGCAGTTACTCGCAAGGGGGACAAGCTTTCTTT
.	few	TRBV29-1	TRBJ2-5	CSVGFLGETQYF	TGCAGCGTTGGGTTCTTGGGAGAGACCCAGTACTTC
TRBD1	.	TRBV29-1	TRBJ1-1	CSVCRDRNTEAFF	TGCAGCGTTTGCCGGGACAGGAACACTGAAGCTTTCTTT
.	few	TRBV30	TRBJ2-1	CAPYNEQFF	TGTGCCCCTTACAATGAGCAGTTCTTC
.	.	TRBV7-9	TRBJ2-7	CASSPTFRGRRDYEQYF	TGTGCCAGCAGCCCAACGTTCAGGGGGAGGAGGGACTACGAGCAGTACTTC
.	.	TRBV29-1	TRBJ2-5	CSGRQGSETQYF	TGCAGCGGCCGGCAGGGCAGCGAGACCCAGTACTTC
TRBD1	.	TRBV29-1	TRBJ1-1	CSVMTGTGGTEAFF	TGCAGCGTCATGACCGGGACAGGGGGCACTGAAGCTTTCTTT
.	.	TRBV28	TRBJ1-2	CASSSESYGYTF	TGTGCCAGCAGTTCCGAAAGTTATGGCTACACCTTC
TRBD1	.	TRBV10-3	TRBJ1-1	CAIRGQDTNTEAFF	TGTGCCATCAGGGGACAGGACACAAACACTGAAGCTTTCTTT
.	.	TRBV29-1	TRBJ2-7	CSALPGTSNYEQYF	TGCAGCGCCCTACCGGGGACGAGTAATTACGAGCAGTACTTC
.	.	TRBV6-6	TRBJ2-7	CASSSTGIEQYF	TGTGCCAGCAGCTCCACAGGGATCGAGCAGTACTTC
TRBD2	.	TRBV29-1	TRBJ2-2	CSVVTSGRPGELFF	TGCAGCGTTGTGACTAGCGGGAGACCCGGGGAGCTGTTTTTT
.	.	TRBV2	TRBJ2-3	CASSPRTYTDTQYF	TGTGCCAGCAGTCCCCGGACCTACACAGATACGCAGTATTTT
.	.	TRBV30	TRBJ2-2	CAWSTHTNTGELFF	TGTGCCTGGAGTACTCATACGAACACCGGGGAGCTGTTTTTT
TRBD2	few	TRBV7-8	TRBJ2-1	CASSLQGLAGYNEQFF	TGTGCCAGCAGCTTACAGGGACTAGCGGGATACAATGAGCAGTTCTTC